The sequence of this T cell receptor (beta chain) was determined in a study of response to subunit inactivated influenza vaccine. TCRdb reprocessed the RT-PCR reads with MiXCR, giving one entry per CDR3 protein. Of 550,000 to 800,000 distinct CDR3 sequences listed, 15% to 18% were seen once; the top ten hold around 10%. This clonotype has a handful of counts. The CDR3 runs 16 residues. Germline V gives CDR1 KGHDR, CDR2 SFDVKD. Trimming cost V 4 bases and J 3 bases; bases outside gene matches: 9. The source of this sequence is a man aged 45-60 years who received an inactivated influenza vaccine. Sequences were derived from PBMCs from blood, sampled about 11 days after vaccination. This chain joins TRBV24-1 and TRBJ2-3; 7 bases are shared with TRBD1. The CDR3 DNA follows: TGTGCCACCAGTGACCGTATGATACAGGGGACAGATACGCAGTATTTT. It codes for CATSDRMIQGTDTQYF.